The sequence of this T cell receptor (beta chain) was determined in a study of cytomegalovirus exposure and HLA in healthy donors. The CDR3 is 14 amino acids. The V end lost 3 bases, the J end lost 4 bases, and 13 bases lay between the germline ends. Per germline, CDR1 GTSNPN and CDR2 SVGIG (reference sequence). A remark on this clone: Its antigen is as yet unknown.

The primer mix had 60 Vbeta and 13 Jbeta primers. The repertoire was sequenced with immunoSEQ multiplex PCR; TCRdb's copy has only in-frame clones and lacks some. Here the sample spans over 150,000 clones, 75% being singletons. Broader study findings: What TCR beta sequences reportedly achieved was accurate prediction of HLA-A and HLA-B alleles in most subjects. In a later analysis, the majority of CMV-associated beta chains seemingly showed HLA restriction. There were three CMV-associated chains whose specificity for CMV antigens was confirmed in vitro. Investigators reported fewer than 200 TCR beta chains as tied to cytomegalovirus.

The V call is TRBV30, the J call TRBJ2-1; no clear D gene. Material: PBMCs. This TCR was sampled from a male donor in good health and CMV-seronegative. CDR3 sequence (DNA): TGTGCCTGGAGCCCATCTGATCGGTACAATGAGCAGTTCTTC. Amino acid sequence: CAWSPSDRYNEQFF.